A selection of T cell receptor beta chains follows, all from one sample in a study of control samples from healthy donors and cancer patients. Only in-frame clones appear in the TCRdb table, and some are missing; sequencing was by immunoSEQ multiplex PCR. In the table there are roughly 59,000 clones, 92% of which are singletons. Sequences were obtained from PBMCs. The receptors come from a man in his forties or fifties with colorectal cancer. Both conserved end residues are part of each CDR3. D genes are given only for firm matches. Some rows have no size entry. The others give once, few or many, or a class for an expanded clone.

- TRBJ1-2 TRBV3-1/TRBV3-2 - TGTGCCAGCAGTCGGCTAATCCCAAATGAAAGGGTGGGCTACACCTTC CASSRLIPNERVGYTF
- TRBJ1-1 TRBV7-2 - TGTGCCAGCAGCTTAGGAACAGCGAACACTGAAGCTTTCTTT CASSLGTANTEAFF
TRBD1 TRBJ1-5 TRBV6-5 - TGTGCCAGCAGAGAGGGGGCTTCGAGGATCCAGCCCCAGCATTTT CASREGASRIQPQHF
TRBD1 TRBJ1-2 TRBV5-6 - TGTGCCAGCAGCTACCCGGGACAGTCGTATGGCTACACCTTC CASSYPGQSYGYTF
- TRBJ2-1 TRBV11-2 - TGTGCCAGCAGCTCCTCCGGACAGAGGAGCTCCTACAATGAGCAGTTCTTC CASSSSGQRSSYNEQFF
- TRBJ1-2 TRBV14 - TGTGCCAGCAGCCAAGTTCAGGGCACTGGCTACACCTTC CASSQVQGTGYTF
- TRBJ2-3 TRBV5-1 - TGCGCCAGCAGAAGTAGAGGGGTCGCCACAGATACGCAGTATTTT CASRSRGVATDTQYF
- TRBJ1-4 TRBV14 - TGTGCCAGCAGCCGTACAAATGAAAAACTGTTTTTT CASSRTNEKLFF
- TRBJ2-1 TRBV7-8 - TGTGCCAGCAGCTTATCAAGCGCATCCTACAATGAGCAGTTCTTC CASSLSSASYNEQFF
- TRBJ2-6 TRBV18 - TGTGCCAGCTCACCGTCTCCTGGGTCTGGGGCCAACGTCCTGACTTTC CASSPSPGSGANVLTF
- TRBJ1-1 TRBV3-1/TRBV3-2 - TGTGCCAGCAGCCCCCAGGGGTTCACTGAAGCTTTCTTT CASSPQGFTEAFF
TRBD2 TRBJ2-1 TRBV6-2/TRBV6-3 once TGTGCCAGCAGTACCCCGGGACTAGCGGGGTTAAATGAGCAGTTCTTC CASSTPGLAGLNEQFF
TRBD2 TRBJ2-3 TRBV15 - TGTGCCACCAGCGAATTAGCGGGGGGCACAGATACGCAGTATTTT CATSELAGGTDTQYF
- TRBJ1-3 TRBV6-1 medium-sized TGTGCCAGCAGTGACGGCAACTCTGGAAACACCATATATTTT CASSDGNSGNTIYF
- TRBJ1-1 TRBV18 - TGTGCCAGCTCACCACCTGGTGTGAACACTGAAGCTTTCTTT CASSPPGVNTEAFF
- TRBJ1-1 TRBV11-1 - TGTGCCAGCAGCAAGTCTCGCGTGGGGCCCAACACTGAAGCTTTCTTT CASSKSRVGPNTEAFF
- TRBJ2-7 TRBV7-3 - TGTGCCAGCAGCCTAACGAAGGAAAACTACGAGCAGTACTTC CASSLTKENYEQYF
- TRBJ1-2 TRBV30 - TGTGCCTGGAGTAGGGGGACTGTGGGGGATCGCGGCTACACCTTC CAWSRGTVGDRGYTF
TRBD2 TRBJ2-3 TRBV9 - TGTGCCAGCAGCGTAACGGGGGGAAGCACAGATACGCAGTATTTT CASSVTGGSTDTQYF
- TRBJ2-2 TRBV7-2 - TGTGCCAGCAGCTTAGCGGGGGTTAAAACCGGGGAGCTGTTTTTT CASSLAGVKTGELFF
- TRBJ2-3 TRBV5-1 - TGCGCCAGCAGCTTGGCCATGCTCTCGGGACTTTCAGATACGCAGTATTTT CASSLAMLSGLSDTQYF
TRBD1 TRBJ1-6 TRBV30 - TGTGCCTGGACCGACAGGGGAGGATCCTATAATTCACCCCTCCACTTT CAWTDRGGSYNSPLHF
TRBD1 TRBJ2-7 TRBV30 - TGTGCCTGGAGTGATTCGGGACAGGGAACCCACGAGCAGTACTTC CAWSDSGQGTHEQYF
- TRBJ1-5 TRBV5-1 - TGCGCCTCCTCTACTTTAGGCAATCAGCCCCAGCATTTT CASSTLGNQPQHF
- TRBJ2-7 TRBV6-1 - TGTGCCAGCACCGGGCGGACCGAGCAGTACTTC CASTGRTEQYF
TRBD1 TRBJ1-5 TRBV9 - TGTGCCAGCAGCTCGGGGACAGCTAGCAATCAGCCCCAGCATTTT CASSSGTASNQPQHF
- TRBJ2-2 TRBV12-3/TRBV12-4 - TGTGCCAGCAGTCCCCAGGGGACCGGGGAGCTGTTTTTT CASSPQGTGELFF
TRBD2 TRBJ2-1 TRBV7-9 once TGTGCCAGCAGCTCCGCCCGGACTAGCAGATACAATGAGCAGTTCTTC CASSSARTSRYNEQFF
TRBD2 TRBJ2-3 TRBV5-1 - TGCGCCAGCAGCCCGCGGGGGGGGACAGATACGCAGTATTTT CASSPRGGTDTQYF
- TRBJ1-4 TRBV4-1 - TGCGCCAGCAGCCTTACGGGGGCCCCTAATGAAAAACTGTTTTTT CASSLTGAPNEKLFF
TRBD1 TRBJ2-4 TRBV10-2 - TGCGCCAGCAGTTTCGGACAGGGGATAGCCAAAAACATTCAGTACTTC CASSFGQGIAKNIQYF
TRBD1 TRBJ1-2 TRBV7-2 - TGTGCCAGCAGCTTAGCAGGCAGGGGGCACTACACCTTC CASSLAGRGHYTF
TRBD1 TRBJ1-6 TRBV10-1 - TGCGCCAGACCCGGCCGGGACAGGCGGCCTCCCCTCCACTTT CARPGRDRRPPLHF
- TRBJ1-1 TRBV20-1 - TGCAGTGCTAGGTGGGGGAATGAAGCTTTCTTT CSARWGNEAFF
- TRBJ1-4 TRBV10-1 once TGCGCCAGCAGTGAGTCCGTCGGGGGTATTGAAAAACTGTTTTTT CASSESVGGIEKLFF
TRBD1 TRBJ2-3 TRBV27 - TGTGCCAGTAGTTCGACCGGGACAGGGAGAACAGATACGCAGTATTTT CASSSTGTGRTDTQYF
- TRBJ2-7 TRBV6-5 once TGTGCCAGCAGACTGACAGGCAGTCGCGAGCAGTACTTC CASRLTGSREQYF
- TRBJ1-2 TRBV5-4 once TGTGCCAGCAGCTTGGGTGGGGCAGGATCTAACTATGGCTACACCTTC CASSLGGAGSNYGYTF
- TRBJ1-2 TRBV27 - TGTGCCAGCAGGCCGGCTGTAGCAAGCTATGGCTACACCTTC CASRPAVASYGYTF
TRBD1 TRBJ1-3 TRBV7-3 once TGTGCCAGCAGCCCCGCGACGACAGGGTCCGGAAACACCATATATTTT CASSPATTGSGNTIYF
TRBD1 TRBJ1-1 TRBV27 - TGTGCCAGCAGTACGGGACAGACGAACACTGAAGCTTTCTTT CASSTGQTNTEAFF
- TRBJ1-1 TRBV12-3/TRBV12-4 few TGTGCCAGCAGTTTAAAGCAGAACACTGAAGCTTTCTTT CASSLKQNTEAFF
- TRBJ1-1 TRBV6-6 - TGTGCCTCCCAGGCGATGGGGAACACTGAAGCTTTCTTT CASQAMGNTEAFF
TRBD1 TRBJ2-6 TRBV6-6 - TGTGCCAGCAGTTATTTACAGGGGGCTGGGGCCAACGTCCTGACTTTC CASSYLQGAGANVLTF
- TRBJ1-1 TRBV7-2 - TGTGCCAGCAGCTTAGCGCTGCGACACCAGAACACTGAAGCTTTCTTT CASSLALRHQNTEAFF
- TRBJ1-3 TRBV10-1 few TGCGCCAGCAGTGAGCCGATTGGTTCGGGGGCCGGTACTGGAAACACCATATATTTT CASSEPIGSGAGTGNTIYF
TRBD1 TRBJ1-6 TRBV3-1/TRBV3-2 - TGTGCCAGCAGTTCCGGGACAGACTCCTCACCCCTCCACTTT CASSSGTDSSPLHF
TRBD2 TRBJ2-5 TRBV6-1 - TGTGCCAGCAGGGAGCGGGGGGGGTCCACGGAGACCCAGTACTTC CASRERGGSTETQYF
- TRBJ2-7 TRBV11-3 - TGTGCCAGCAGCCCCTCGAGGACCTTGGACTACGAGCAGTACTTC CASSPSRTLDYEQYF
TRBD2 TRBJ2-2 TRBV2 - TGTGCCAGCACCGAAGGGCTAGCGGGGATCGGGGAGCTGTTTTTT CASTEGLAGIGELFF
- TRBJ1-3 TRBV6-6 - TGTGCCAGCAGTTACTCTGGGCATGGAAACACCATATATTTT CASSYSGHGNTIYF
TRBD2 TRBJ2-1 TRBV7-2 - TGTGCCAGCAGCTTATTTGCGGGGGGCCGGAATGAGCAGTTCTTC CASSLFAGGRNEQFF
TRBD1 TRBJ2-7 TRBV7-2 - TGTGCCAGCAGCATAACCGGGACAGAGAGCTCCTACGAGCAGTACTTC CASSITGTESSYEQYF
- TRBJ1-2 TRBV30 - TGTGCCTGGGTGACATCCAGCCGAGTAAAGGATGGCTACACCTTC CAWVTSSRVKDGYTF